Described below is a single T cell receptor beta chain sequence and its context. V was pared by 5 bases and J by 6 bases, with 8 bases of the junction left unmatched. Germline assignment: CDR1 PRHDT and CDR2 FYEKMQ (reference sequence). The length of the CDR3 is 14 residues. Positively selected for CCR7, the CD45RO-negative cells used as naive CD8 cells excluded terminally differentiated effector memory CD45RA+ cells. The sample belongs to a study of shared clonotypes between healthy human individuals. Produced via immunoSEQ multiplex PCR; TCRdb's table is partial and in-frame only. The data contain approximately 2,200,000 clones, about 92% of them singletons.

Sequencing input: naive CD8+ T cells from PBMCs. V is TRBV13 and J is TRBJ2-7; the match to TRBD1 covers 9 bases. The source of this sequence is a young man in good health. Some clones in this sample may be carry-over from other donors' samples. The CDR3 loop reads CASSEGQGSSEQYF. CDR3 in DNA: TGTGCCAGCAGCGAGGGACAGGGTTCGAGCGAGCAGTACTTC.